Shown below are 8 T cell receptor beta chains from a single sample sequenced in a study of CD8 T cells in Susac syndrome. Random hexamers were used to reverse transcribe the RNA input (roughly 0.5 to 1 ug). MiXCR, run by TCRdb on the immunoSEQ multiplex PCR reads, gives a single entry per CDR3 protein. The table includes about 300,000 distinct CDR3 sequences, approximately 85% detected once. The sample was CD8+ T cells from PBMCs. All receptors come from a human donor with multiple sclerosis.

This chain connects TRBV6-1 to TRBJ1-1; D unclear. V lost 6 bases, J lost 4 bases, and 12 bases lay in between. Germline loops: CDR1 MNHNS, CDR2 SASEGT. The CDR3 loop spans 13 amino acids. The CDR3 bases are TGTGCCAGCAGCGGGATAGCGGGCACTGAAGCTTTCTTT. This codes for CASSGIAGTEAFF.

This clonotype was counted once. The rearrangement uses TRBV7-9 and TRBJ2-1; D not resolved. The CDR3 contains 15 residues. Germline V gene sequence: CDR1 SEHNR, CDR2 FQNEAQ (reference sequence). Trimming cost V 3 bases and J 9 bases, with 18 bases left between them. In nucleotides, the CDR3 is TGTGCCAGCAGCTTTAAGACACCCCCGGCGCGTGAGCAGTTCTTC. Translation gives CASSFKTPPAREQFF.

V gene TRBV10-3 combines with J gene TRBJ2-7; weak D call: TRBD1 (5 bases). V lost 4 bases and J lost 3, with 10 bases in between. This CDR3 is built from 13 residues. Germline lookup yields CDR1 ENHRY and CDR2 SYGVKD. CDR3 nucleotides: TGTGCCATCAGTGGCTCTGACAGCTACGAGCAGTACTTC. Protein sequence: CAISGSDSYEQYF.

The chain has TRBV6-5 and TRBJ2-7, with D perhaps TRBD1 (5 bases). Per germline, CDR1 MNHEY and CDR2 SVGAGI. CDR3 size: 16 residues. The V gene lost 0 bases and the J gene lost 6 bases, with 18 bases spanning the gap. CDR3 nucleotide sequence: TGTGCCAGCAGTTACTCATTCGGACAATCGTATGGCGAGCAGTACTTC. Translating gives CASSYSFGQSYGEQYF.

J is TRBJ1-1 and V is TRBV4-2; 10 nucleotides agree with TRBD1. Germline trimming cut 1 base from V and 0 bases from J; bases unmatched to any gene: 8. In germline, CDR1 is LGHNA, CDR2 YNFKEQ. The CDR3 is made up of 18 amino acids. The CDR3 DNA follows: TGTGCCAGCAGCCAAGCAATAGGACAGGGGGAAATGAACACTGAAGCTTTCTTT. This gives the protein CASSQAIGQGEMNTEAFF.

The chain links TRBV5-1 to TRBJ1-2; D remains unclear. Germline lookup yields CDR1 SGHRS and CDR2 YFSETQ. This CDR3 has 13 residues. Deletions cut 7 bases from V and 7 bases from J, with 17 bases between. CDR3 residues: CASSLKGALGYTF. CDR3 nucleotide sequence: TGCGCCAGCTCGTTGAAGGGAGCTCTTGGCTACACCTTC.

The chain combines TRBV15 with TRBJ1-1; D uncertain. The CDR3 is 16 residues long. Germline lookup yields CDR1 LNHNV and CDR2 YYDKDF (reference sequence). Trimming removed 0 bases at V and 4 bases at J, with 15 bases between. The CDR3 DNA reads TGTGCCACCAGCAGAGACCGCACCGGGGAGCGCACTGAAGCTTTCTTT. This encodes CATSRDRTGERTEAFF. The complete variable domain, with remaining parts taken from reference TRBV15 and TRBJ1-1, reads DAMVIQNPRYQVTQFGKPVTLSCSQTLNHNVMYWYQQKSSQAPKLLFHYYDKDFNNEADTPDNFQSRRPNTSFCFLDIRSPGLGDTAMYLCATSRDRTGERTEAFFGQGTRLTVV.

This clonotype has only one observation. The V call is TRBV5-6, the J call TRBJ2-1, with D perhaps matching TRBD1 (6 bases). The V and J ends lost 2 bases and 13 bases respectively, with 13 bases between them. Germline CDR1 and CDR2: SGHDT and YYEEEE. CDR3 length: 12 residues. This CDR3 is CASSLGGTGQFF. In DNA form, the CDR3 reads TGTGCCAGCAGCTTAGGGGGAACGGGACAGTTCTTC.